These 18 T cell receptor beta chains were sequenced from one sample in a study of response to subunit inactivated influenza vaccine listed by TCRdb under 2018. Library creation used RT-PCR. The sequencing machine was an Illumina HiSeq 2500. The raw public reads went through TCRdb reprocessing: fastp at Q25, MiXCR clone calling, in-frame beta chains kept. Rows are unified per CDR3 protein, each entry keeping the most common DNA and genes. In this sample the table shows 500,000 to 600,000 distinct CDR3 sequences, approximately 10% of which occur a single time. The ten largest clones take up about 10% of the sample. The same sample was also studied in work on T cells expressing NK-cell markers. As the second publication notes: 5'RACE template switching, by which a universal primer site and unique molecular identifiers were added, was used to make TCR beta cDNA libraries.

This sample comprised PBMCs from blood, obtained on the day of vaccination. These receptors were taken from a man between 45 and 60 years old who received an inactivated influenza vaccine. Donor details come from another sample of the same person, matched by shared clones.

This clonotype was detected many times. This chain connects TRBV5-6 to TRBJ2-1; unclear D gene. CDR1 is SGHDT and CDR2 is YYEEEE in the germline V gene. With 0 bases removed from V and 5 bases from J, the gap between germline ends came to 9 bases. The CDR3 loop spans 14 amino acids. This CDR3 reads CASSLAQSHNEQFF. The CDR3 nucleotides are TGTGCCAGCAGCTTGGCCCAGAGTCACAATGAGCAGTTCTTC.

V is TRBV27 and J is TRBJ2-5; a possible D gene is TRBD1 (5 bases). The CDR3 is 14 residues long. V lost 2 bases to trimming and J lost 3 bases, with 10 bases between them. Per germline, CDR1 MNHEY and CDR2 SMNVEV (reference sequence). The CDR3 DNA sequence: TGTGCCAGCAGTTTAAAGTCCAGGGAAGAGACCCAGTACTTC. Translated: CASSLKSREETQYF.

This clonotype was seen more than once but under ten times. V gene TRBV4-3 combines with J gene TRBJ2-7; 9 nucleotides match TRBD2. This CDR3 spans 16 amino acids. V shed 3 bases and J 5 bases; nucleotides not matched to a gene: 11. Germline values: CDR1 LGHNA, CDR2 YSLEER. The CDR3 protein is CASSQVGAGGRDEQYF. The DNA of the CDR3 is TGCGCCAGCAGCCAGGTAGGGGCGGGGGGGCGAGACGAGCAGTACTTC.

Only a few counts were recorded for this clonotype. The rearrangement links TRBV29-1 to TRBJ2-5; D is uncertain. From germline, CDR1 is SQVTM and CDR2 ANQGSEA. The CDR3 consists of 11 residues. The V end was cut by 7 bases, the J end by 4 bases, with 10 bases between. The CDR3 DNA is TGCAGCGCCGCCGTGGTAGAGACCCAGTACTTC. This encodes CSAAVVETQYF.

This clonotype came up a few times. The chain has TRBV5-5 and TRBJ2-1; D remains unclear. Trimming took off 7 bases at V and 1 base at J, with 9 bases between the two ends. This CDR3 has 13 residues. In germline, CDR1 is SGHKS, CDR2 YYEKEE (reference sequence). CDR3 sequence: CASQDDSYNEQFF. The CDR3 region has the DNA TGTGCCAGCCAGGACGATTCCTACAATGAGCAGTTCTTC. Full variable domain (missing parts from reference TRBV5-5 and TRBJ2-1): DAGVTQSPTHLIKTRGQQVTLRCSPISGHKSVSWYQQVLGQGPQFIFQYYEKEERGRGNFPDRFSARQFPNYSSELNVNALLLGDSALYLCASQDDSYNEQFFGPGTRLTVL.

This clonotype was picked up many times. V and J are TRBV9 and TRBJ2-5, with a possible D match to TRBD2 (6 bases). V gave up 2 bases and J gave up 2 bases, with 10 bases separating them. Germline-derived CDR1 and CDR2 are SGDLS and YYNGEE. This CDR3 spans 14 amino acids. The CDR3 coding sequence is TGTGCCAGCAGCGTCTCAGGGACTCAAGAGACCCAGTACTTC. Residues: CASSVSGTQETQYF.

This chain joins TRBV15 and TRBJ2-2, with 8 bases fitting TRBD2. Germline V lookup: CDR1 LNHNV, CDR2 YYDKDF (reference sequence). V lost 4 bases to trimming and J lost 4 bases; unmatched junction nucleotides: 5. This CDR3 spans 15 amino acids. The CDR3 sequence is CATSKRGHGTGELFF. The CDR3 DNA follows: TGTGCCACCAGCAAGCGGGGGCATGGCACCGGGGAGCTGTTTTTT.

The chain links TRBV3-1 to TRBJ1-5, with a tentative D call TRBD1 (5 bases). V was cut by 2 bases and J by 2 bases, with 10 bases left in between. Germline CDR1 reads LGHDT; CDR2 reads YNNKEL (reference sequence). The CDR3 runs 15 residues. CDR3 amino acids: CASSQTGGGNQPQHF. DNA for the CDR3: TGTGCCAGCAGCCAAACGGGGGGGGGCAATCAGCCCCAGCATTTT.

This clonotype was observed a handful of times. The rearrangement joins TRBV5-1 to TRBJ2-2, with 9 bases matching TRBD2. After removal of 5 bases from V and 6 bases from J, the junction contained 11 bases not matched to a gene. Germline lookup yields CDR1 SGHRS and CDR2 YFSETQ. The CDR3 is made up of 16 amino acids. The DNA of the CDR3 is TGCGCCAGCAGTCACGGCGGGGGGGCCGATCCCGGGGAGCTGTTTTTT. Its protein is CASSHGGGADPGELFF.

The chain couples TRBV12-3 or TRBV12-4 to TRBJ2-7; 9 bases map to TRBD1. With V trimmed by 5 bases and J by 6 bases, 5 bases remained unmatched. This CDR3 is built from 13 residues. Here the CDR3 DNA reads TGTGCCAGCAGTCCCAGGGACAGGGTCGAGCAGTACTTC. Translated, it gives CASSPRDRVEQYF.

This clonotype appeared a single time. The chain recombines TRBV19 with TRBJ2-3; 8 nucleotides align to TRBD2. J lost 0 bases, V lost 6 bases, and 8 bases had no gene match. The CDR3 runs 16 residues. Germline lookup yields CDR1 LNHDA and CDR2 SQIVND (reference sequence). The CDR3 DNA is TGTGCCAGTAGCATCACGGCTAGCGGGAGCACAGATACGCAGTATTTT. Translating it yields CASSITASGSTDTQYF.

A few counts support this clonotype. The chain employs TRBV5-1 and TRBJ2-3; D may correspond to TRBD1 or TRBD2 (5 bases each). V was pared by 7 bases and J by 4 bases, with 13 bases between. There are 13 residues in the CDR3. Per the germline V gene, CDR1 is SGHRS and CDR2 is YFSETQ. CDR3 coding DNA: TGCGCCAGCGGATCGGGGACGGCAGATACGCAGTATTTT. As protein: CASGSGTADTQYF.

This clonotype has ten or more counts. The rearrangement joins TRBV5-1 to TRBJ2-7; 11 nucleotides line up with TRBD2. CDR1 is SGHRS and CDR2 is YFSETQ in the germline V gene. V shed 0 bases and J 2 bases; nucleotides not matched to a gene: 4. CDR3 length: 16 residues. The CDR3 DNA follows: TGCGCCAGCAGCTTGGCACTAGCGGGAGTCACCTACGAGCAGTACTTC. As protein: CASSLALAGVTYEQYF.

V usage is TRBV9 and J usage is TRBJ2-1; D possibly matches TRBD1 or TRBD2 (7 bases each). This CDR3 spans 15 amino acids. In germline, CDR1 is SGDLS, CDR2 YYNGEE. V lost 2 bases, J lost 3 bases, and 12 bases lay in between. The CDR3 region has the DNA TGTGCCAGCAGCGTCAGGGGGGGAGGCTACAATGAGCAGTTCTTC. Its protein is CASSVRGGGYNEQFF.

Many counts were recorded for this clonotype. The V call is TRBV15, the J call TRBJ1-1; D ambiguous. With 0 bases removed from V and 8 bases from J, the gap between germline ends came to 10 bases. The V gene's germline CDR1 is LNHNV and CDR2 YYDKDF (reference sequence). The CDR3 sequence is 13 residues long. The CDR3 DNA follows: TGTGCCACCAGCAGAGATTCGTATAGGGAAGCTTTCTTT. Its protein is CATSRDSYREAFF.

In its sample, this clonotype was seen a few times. The CDR3 DNA follows: TGTGCCAGCGGTCGGGGGGGCCCAACAGATACGCAGTATTTT. Protein product: CASGRGGPTDTQYF. The chain is built from TRBV3-1 and TRBJ2-3; 8 bases are shared with TRBD2. V lost 8 bases and J lost 3; bases outside the gene matches: 7. There are 14 residues in the CDR3. The germline V gene has CDR1 LGHDT and CDR2 YNNKEL (reference sequence).

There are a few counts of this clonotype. CDR3 DNA sequence: TGCAGCGTTGCTTGGCAGTTCGAGACCCAGTACTTC. Protein sequence: CSVAWQFETQYF. This rearrangement joins TRBV29-1 to TRBJ2-5; D gene ambiguous. Trimming cost V 4 bases and J 5 bases, with 11 bases left between them. There are 12 residues in the CDR3. Looked up from germline, CDR1 is SQVTM and CDR2 is ANQGSEA.

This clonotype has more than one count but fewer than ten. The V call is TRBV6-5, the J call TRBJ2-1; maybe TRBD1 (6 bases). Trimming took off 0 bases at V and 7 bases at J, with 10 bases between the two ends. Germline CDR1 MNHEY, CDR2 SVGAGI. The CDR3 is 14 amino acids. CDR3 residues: CASSYSTGWNEQFF. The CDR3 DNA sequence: TGTGCCAGCAGTTACTCTACAGGGTGGAATGAGCAGTTCTTC.